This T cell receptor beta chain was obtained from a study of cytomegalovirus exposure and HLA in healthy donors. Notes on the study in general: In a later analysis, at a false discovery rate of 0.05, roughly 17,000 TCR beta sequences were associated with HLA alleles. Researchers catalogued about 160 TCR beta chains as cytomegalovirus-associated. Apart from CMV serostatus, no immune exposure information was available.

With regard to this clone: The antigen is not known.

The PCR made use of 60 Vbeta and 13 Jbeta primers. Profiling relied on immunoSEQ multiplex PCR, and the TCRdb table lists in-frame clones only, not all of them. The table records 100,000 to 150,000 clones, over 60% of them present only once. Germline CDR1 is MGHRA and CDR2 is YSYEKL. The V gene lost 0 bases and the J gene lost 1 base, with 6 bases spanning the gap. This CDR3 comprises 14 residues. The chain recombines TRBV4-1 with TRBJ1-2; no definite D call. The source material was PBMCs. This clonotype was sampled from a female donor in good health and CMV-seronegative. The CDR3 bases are TGCGCCAGCAGCCAAGACCAGGATAACTATGGCTACACCTTC. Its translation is CASSQDQDNYGYTF.